These T cell receptor beta chains were read from a single sample in a study of cytomegalovirus exposure and HLA in healthy donors. TCRdb keeps only in-frame clones here, not all; method: immunoSEQ multiplex PCR. This listing includes some 40,000 clones. The sample consisted of PBMCs. The source of these receptors is a human donor in good health. The CDR3 runs from the conserved cysteine through the conserved F or W. The D gene is left open where the match is weak.

. 11 TRBJ1-1 TRBV11-2 CASSFLAEAFF TGTGCCAGCAGCTTTCTAGCTGAAGCTTTCTTT
TRBD2 19 TRBJ2-5 TRBV18 CASSPRASGGLTTEETQYF TGTGCCAGCTCACCACGGGCTAGCGGGGGGTTAACTACTGAGGAGACCCAGTACTTC
. 13 TRBJ2-7 TRBV5-4 CASSLGQDHEQYF TGTGCCAGCAGCTTGGGACAGGACCACGAGCAGTACTTC
. 15 TRBJ1-5 TRBV27 CASSPEGYSNQPQHF TGTGCCAGCAGTCCAGAGGGTTATAGCAATCAGCCCCAGCATTTT
. 15 TRBJ1-1 TRBV5-1 CASSVLQGLNTEAFF TGCGCCAGCAGCGTATTACAGGGATTGAACACTGAAGCTTTCTTT
. 14 TRBJ1-4 TRBV30 CAWSEGRGNEKLFF TGTGCCTGGAGTGAGGGGAGGGGGAATGAAAAACTGTTTTTT
. 13 TRBJ2-3 TRBV7-2 CASSADLARTQYF TGTGCCAGCAGCGCTGATCTAGCGAGAACGCAGTATTTT
. 13 TRBJ2-5 TRBV6-5 CASRSDRYRTQYF TGTGCCAGCAGGTCAGACAGGTACCGGACCCAGTACTTC
TRBD2 15 TRBJ2-7 TRBV7-9 CASSRQRGPAYEQYF TGTGCCAGCAGTCGCCAGCGGGGACCAGCCTACGAGCAGTACTTC
. 12 TRBJ1-1 TRBV5-1 CASSTDGDEAFF TGCGCCAGCAGCACCGACGGAGACGAAGCTTTCTTT
. 14 TRBJ1-2 TRBV19 CASSIPDSYYGYTF TGTGCCAGTAGTATACCCGACAGTTACTATGGCTACACCTTC
TRBD1 14 TRBJ2-7 TRBV5-1 CASSWDRGAYEQSF TGCGCCAGCAGCTGGGACAGGGGGGCCTACGAGCAGTCCTTC
. 13 TRBJ2-5 TRBV13 CASSLGVRETQYF TGTGCCAGCAGCTTAGGCGTGAGGGAGACCCAGTACTTC
TRBD1 16 TRBJ1-5 TRBV11-2 CASSLGLGAGGQPQHF TGTGCCAGCAGCTTAGGACTAGGGGCAGGGGGACAGCCCCAGCATTTT
. 15 TRBJ1-4 TRBV7-9 CASSQLDSKGEKLFF TGTGCCAGCAGCCAACTGGACAGCAAAGGTGAAAAACTGTTTTTT
TRBD1 14 TRBJ1-6 TRBV2 CASTKGQSNSPLHF TGTGCCAGCACTAAGGGACAGTCAAATTCACCCCTCCACTTT
TRBD2 14 TRBJ2-3 TRBV29-1 CSVVTGLSADTQYF TGCAGCGTTGTCACGGGACTAAGCGCAGATACGCAGTATTTT
TRBD2 17 TRBJ2-3 TRBV15 CATSREFSGGAADTQYF TGTGCCACCAGCAGAGAATTTAGCGGGGGGGCGGCCGATACGCAGTATTTT
. 13 TRBJ1-2 TRBV29-1 CSVEFQDSYGYTF TGCAGCGTTGAATTTCAGGACAGCTATGGCTACACCTTC
. 13 TRBJ2-5 TRBV11-3 CASSPREQETQYF TGTGCCAGCAGCCCCCGGGAACAAGAGACCCAGTACTTC
TRBD2 16 TRBJ2-7 TRBV7-9 CASSLGSGGTAYEQYF TGTGCCAGCAGCTTAGGGTCGGGGGGGACCGCCTACGAGCAGTACTTC
. 15 TRBJ1-5 TRBV19 CASSRGSLGNQPQHF TGTGCCAGTAGTAGGGGCTCTCTAGGCAATCAGCCCCAGCATTTT
TRBD1 15 TRBJ2-2 TRBV18 CASSPRQGDTGELFF TGTGCCAGCTCACCCCGACAGGGGGACACCGGGGAGCTGTTTTTT
. 11 TRBJ2-2 TRBV11-1 CARSDRGELFF TGTGCCAGAAGTGACAGGGGGGAGCTGTTTTTT
TRBD1 14 TRBJ2-7 TRBV5-6 CASSYGTGAYEQYF TGTGCCAGCAGCTATGGGACAGGAGCCTACGAGCAGTACTTC
TRBD1 13 TRBJ2-1 TRBV6-1 CASSVAGGDEQFF TGTGCCAGCAGTGTGGCAGGGGGCGATGAGCAGTTCTTC
TRBD1 14 TRBJ1-1 TRBV6-5 CASSYTDRSPDAFF TGTGCCAGCAGTTACACGGACAGGAGCCCCGACGCTTTCTTT
. 15 TRBJ1-1 TRBV7-9 CASSLAGGGDTEAFF TGTGCCAGCAGCTTAGCGGGAGGGGGAGACACTGAAGCTTTCTTT
TRBD1 14 TRBJ1-2 TRBV18 CASSGQGTGHGYTF TGTGCCAGCTCAGGACAGGGAACCGGACATGGCTACACCTTC